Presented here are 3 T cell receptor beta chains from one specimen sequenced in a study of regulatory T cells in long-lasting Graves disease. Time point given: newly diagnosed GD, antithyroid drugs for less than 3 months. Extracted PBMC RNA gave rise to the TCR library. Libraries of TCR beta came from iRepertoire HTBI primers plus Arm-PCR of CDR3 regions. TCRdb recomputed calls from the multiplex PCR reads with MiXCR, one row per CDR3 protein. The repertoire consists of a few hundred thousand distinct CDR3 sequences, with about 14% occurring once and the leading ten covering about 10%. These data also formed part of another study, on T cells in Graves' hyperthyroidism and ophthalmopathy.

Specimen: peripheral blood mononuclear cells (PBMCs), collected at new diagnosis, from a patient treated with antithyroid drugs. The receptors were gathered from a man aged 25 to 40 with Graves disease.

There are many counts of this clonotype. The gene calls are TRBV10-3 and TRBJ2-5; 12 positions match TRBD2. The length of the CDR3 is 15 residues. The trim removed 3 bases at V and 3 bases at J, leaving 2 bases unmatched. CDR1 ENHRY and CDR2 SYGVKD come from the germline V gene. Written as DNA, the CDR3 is TGTGCCATCAGTGAAGGACTAGCGGGAAAAGAGACCCAGTACTTC. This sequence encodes CAISEGLAGKETQYF.

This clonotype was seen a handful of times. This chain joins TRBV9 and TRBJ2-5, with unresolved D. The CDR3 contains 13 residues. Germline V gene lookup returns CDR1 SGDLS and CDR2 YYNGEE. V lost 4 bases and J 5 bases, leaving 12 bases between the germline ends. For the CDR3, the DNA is TGTGCCAGCAGCTTTTCAGAGATGGAGACCCAGTACTTC. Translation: CASSFSEMETQYF.

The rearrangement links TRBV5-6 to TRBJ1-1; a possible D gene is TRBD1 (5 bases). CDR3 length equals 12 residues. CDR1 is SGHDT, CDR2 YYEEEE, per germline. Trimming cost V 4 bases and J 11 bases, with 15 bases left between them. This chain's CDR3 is CASSADEGYAFF. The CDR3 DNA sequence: TGTGCCAGCAGCGCCGACGAGGGGTATGCTTTCTTT.